This passage covers 5 T cell receptor beta chains from one sample sequenced in a study of shared clonotypes between healthy human individuals. Profiled with immunoSEQ multiplex PCR; TCRdb holds only in-frame clones, not every one. The data hold around 2,000,000 clones, with approximately 94% observed a single time. Naive CD8 cells lacked CD45RO and underwent positive selection for CCR7, leaving out terminally differentiated effector memory CD45RA+ cells. The specimen sequenced was naive CD8+ T cells sorted from blood. The receptors originated from a young man in good health.

The chain joins TRBV6-5 to TRBJ1-1; D perhaps matches TRBD1 (6 bases). The CDR3 length is 11 residues. The V and J ends lost 9 bases and 5 bases respectively, with 10 bases between them. The germline gives CDR1 MNHEY, CDR2 SVGAGI. The CDR3 reads CASLQGTEAFF. CDR3 bases: TGTGCCAGTTTACAGGGTACTGAAGCTTTCTTT.

The chain employs TRBV2 and TRBJ2-5; no clear D gene. V was trimmed by 4 bases and J by 1 base, leaving 10 bases between them. Germline-derived CDR1 and CDR2 are SNHLY and FYNNEI. The CDR3 has 14 residues. DNA of the CDR3: TGTGCCAGCAGTGTTCTTGGTAGCCAAGAGACCCAGTACTTC. Amino acids: CASSVLGSQETQYF.

The rearrangement links TRBV6-7 to TRBJ2-7; 8 bases fit TRBD1. TRBV6-7 is noted as an ORF with a role that remains uncertain. This CDR3 contains 14 residues. J was trimmed by 4 bases and V by 8 bases; bases with no gene match: 10. CDR3: CASPPTGVRYEQYF. DNA for the CDR3: TGTGCCAGCCCTCCGACAGGGGTTAGGTACGAGCAGTACTTC.

This clone was observed once. The chain carries TRBV2 and TRBJ1-1; 7 bases agree with TRBD1. The CDR3 totals 11 residues. CDR1 and CDR2 from the germline V gene are SNHLY and FYNNEI. V lost 7 bases, J lost 8 bases, and 4 bases stayed unmatched. The CDR3 is CASNPDREAFF. CDR3 in DNA: TGTGCCAGCAATCCGGACAGGGAAGCTTTCTTT.

The rearrangement links TRBV2 to TRBJ2-3, with 8 nucleotides matching TRBD2. The CDR3 is made up of 16 amino acids. Unmatched junction bases numbered 10, after V lost 4 bases and J lost 4 bases. Germline V gives CDR1 SNHLY, CDR2 FYNNEI. This CDR3 reads CASSVDREGPADTQYF. In DNA, the CDR3 is TGTGCCAGCAGTGTGGATCGGGAGGGCCCCGCAGATACGCAGTATTTT.